This T cell receptor (beta chain) was captured in a study of shared clonotypes between healthy human individuals. Study conclusions and caveats: Clonotype sharing among donors was thought likely to change with sequencing depth. Among the subsets, naive ones generally showed larger estimated richness than memory ones.

Clones were sequenced by immunoSEQ multiplex PCR, and TCRdb holds only the in-frame ones, with some missing. This sample has some 630,000 clones, with 55% to 75% found just once. There were no recent acute infections or vaccinations among the donors, who were healthy HIV-negative adults. This clone has a handful of counts. The antigen remains undetermined. The CDR3 is made up of 13 amino acids. The V gene lost 3 bases and the J gene lost 4 bases, with 6 bases spanning the gap. The germline V gene has CDR1 MNHEY and CDR2 SMNVEV (reference sequence). The sequence was collected from a woman aged 25-40 years in good health. V gene TRBV27 combines with J gene TRBJ2-2; D gene unclear. Sequenced input: memory CD4+ T cells sorted from blood. Subset given: CD45RA-negative fraction. CDR3 DNA sequence: TGTGCCAGCAGTTTGGTTCCCACCGGGGAGCTGTTTTTT. Protein product: CASSLVPTGELFF.